These 16 T cell receptor beta chains were all obtained from the same sample, sequenced in a study of response to subunit inactivated influenza vaccine. TCRdb redid the calling of the RT-PCR reads with MiXCR, one entry per CDR3 protein. Of around 480,000 distinct CDR3 sequences in the sample, approximately 16% were seen once. The sequencing here drew on CD4+ T cells sorted from PBMCs, taken roughly 24 months after vaccination. These receptors came from a man aged 45 to 75 who received an inactivated influenza vaccine.

The chain recombines TRBV10-3 with TRBJ2-3, with 10 bases matching TRBD2. V was clipped by 5 bases and J by 5 bases; unmatched bases: 10. CDR3 length: 16 residues. Germline CDR1 and CDR2: ENHRY and SYGVKD. DNA for the CDR3: TGTGCCATCAGTCCCAATGGACTAGCGGCACAAGATACGCAGTATTTT. This gives the protein CAISPNGLAAQDTQYF.

This clonotype has just a few counts. This chain uses TRBV11-2 with TRBJ2-1, with 9 bases matching TRBD2. The V segment lost 4 bases and the J segment 7 bases; nucleotides outside the gene matches: 17. The CDR3 sequence is 18 residues long. Germline lookup yields CDR1 SGHAT and CDR2 FQNNGV. The CDR3 region has the DNA TGTGCCAGCAGCTCCCGAACAACCGCTAGCGGGGTTGGAAATGAGCAGTTCTTC. It codes for CASSSRTTASGVGNEQFF.

This clonotype has at least ten counts. This rearrangement joins TRBV7-9 to TRBJ2-1, with 10 nucleotides matching TRBD2. Germline CDR1 reads SEHNR; CDR2 reads FQNEAQ (reference sequence). V lost 5 bases, J lost 10 bases, and 11 bases stayed unmatched. This CDR3 is built from 15 residues. Here the CDR3 reads CASSVASGRRGEQFF. CDR3 nucleotides: TGTGCCAGCAGCGTCGCTAGCGGGAGACGAGGAGAGCAGTTCTTC. The full variable domain, its missing parts supplied by reference TRBV7-9 and TRBJ2-1, is DTGVSQNPRHKITKRGQNVTFRCDPISEHNRLYWYRQTLGQGPEFLTYFQNEAQLEKSRLLSDRFSAERPKGSFSTLEIQRTEQGDSAMYLCASSVASGRRGEQFFGPGTRLTVL.

This clonotype was counted only a few times. This chain joins TRBV27 and TRBJ2-7; 8 bases match TRBD2. This CDR3 comprises 15 residues. V lost 3 bases to trimming and J lost 6 bases; unmatched junction nucleotides: 10. CDR1 and CDR2 from the germline V gene are MNHEY and SMNVEV (reference sequence). CDR3 bases: TGTGCCAGCAGTTTTGGAGGGGCGGGAGGCCGCGAGCAGTACTTC. Translated: CASSFGGAGGREQYF.

This chain joins TRBV7-9 and TRBJ2-7; tentatively, D is TRBD1 or TRBD2 (5 bases each). V was shortened by 5 bases and J by 2 bases, with 10 bases between the two germline ends. Germline CDR1 SEHNR, CDR2 FQNEAQ (reference sequence). This CDR3 region has 13 residues. CDR3 amino acids: CASSQGRTYEQYF. The CDR3 DNA reads TGTGCCAGCAGCCAGGGACGGACCTACGAGCAGTACTTC.

There are many counts of this clonotype. The gene calls are TRBV12-3 or TRBV12-4 and TRBJ2-1; TRBD2 matches at 13 bases. Trimming removed 6 bases from V and 7 bases from J; junction bases left unmatched: 3. The CDR3 loop spans 14 amino acids. CDR3 DNA: TGTGCCAGCAGACTAGCGGGAGGGAGGAATGAGCAGTTCTTC. Its protein is CASRLAGGRNEQFF.

This clonotype was counted a few times. This chain joins TRBV19 and TRBJ1-5, with D maybe TRBD1 (5 bases). This CDR3 has 14 residues. Germline V gives CDR1 LNHDA, CDR2 SQIVND (reference sequence). V was trimmed by 1 base and J by 7 bases, leaving 11 bases between them. CDR3 DNA: TGTGCCAGTAGTATAGGCAGGGTCGGCCAGCCCCAGCATTTT. It translates to CASSIGRVGQPQHF.

The chain carries TRBV20-1 and TRBJ1-2; D ambiguous. With 5 bases removed from V and 7 bases from J, the gap between germline ends came to 8 bases. CDR3 length: 10 amino acids. CDR1 and CDR2 from the germline V gene are DFQATT and SNEGSKA (reference sequence). This CDR3 is CSAPPGGYTF. The CDR3 bases are TGCAGTGCTCCACCCGGTGGCTACACCTTC.

This rearrangement joins TRBV3-1 to TRBJ2-1; D may be TRBD1 (5 bases). CDR1 is LGHDT, CDR2 YNNKEL, per germline (reference sequence). The CDR3 is 14 residues long. Trimming removed 1 base from V and 7 bases from J, with 11 bases in between. CDR3 nucleotide sequence: TGTGCCAGCAGCCAAGGTACCAGGGCTAATGAGCAGTTCTTC. It encodes CASSQGTRANEQFF.

The CDR3 DNA follows: TGTGCCATCGGGGGACAGGGGGACTATGGCTACACCTTC. Protein: CAIGGQGDYGYTF. The J gene is TRBJ1-2, the V gene TRBV10-3; TRBD1 aligns across 11 bases. This CDR3 has 13 amino acids. Trimming at V came to 8 bases and at J to 3 bases, leaving 2 bases not matched to a gene. Germline V lookup: CDR1 ENHRY, CDR2 SYGVKD.

The gene calls are TRBV28 and TRBJ2-5, with a tentative D call TRBD2 (6 bases). This CDR3 spans 13 amino acids. CDR1 is MDHEN and CDR2 is SYDVKM in the germline V gene. The germline V and J ends were trimmed by 7 bases and 10 bases, with 19 bases remaining between them. CDR3 protein: CASKEGGAGSQYF. The CDR3 nucleotides read TGTGCCAGCAAAGAGGGAGGAGCAGGGAGCCAGTACTTC.

The chain combines TRBV12-3 or TRBV12-4 with TRBJ1-3; D is unresolved. The CDR3 contains 15 residues. V was trimmed by 4 bases and J by 2 bases, leaving 12 bases between them. CDR3 sequence reads: CASSYSGRTGNTIYF. The CDR3 DNA reads as TGTGCCAGCAGTTATTCGGGCAGGACTGGAAACACCATATATTTT.

V gene TRBV10-3 combines with J gene TRBJ2-7, with no clear D. This CDR3 region has 13 residues. CDR1 and CDR2 from the germline V gene are ENHRY and SYGVKD. The V gene lost 3 bases and the J gene lost 1 base, with 7 bases spanning the gap. CDR3 in DNA: TGTGCCATCAGTGAAGGCCAGTCCTACGAGCAGTACTTC. Protein: CAISEGQSYEQYF.

This clonotype came up a few times. This sequence joins TRBV20-1 and TRBJ2-5; 9 bases map to TRBD2. The germline CDR1 and CDR2 sequences are DFQATT and SNEGSKA (reference sequence). The CDR3 has 15 residues. J was trimmed by 5 bases and V by 0 bases; bases with no gene match: 7. CDR3 coding DNA: TGCAGTGCTAGAGATACGCTAGCGGGATATGAGACCCAGTACTTC. Residues: CSARDTLAGYETQYF.

There are a few counts of this clonotype. The J gene is TRBJ1-5, the V gene TRBV7-2, with 7 nucleotides matching TRBD1. Germline V gene lookup returns CDR1 SGHTA and CDR2 FQGNSA. This CDR3 has 16 amino acids. The ends lost 5 bases at V and 8 bases at J; junction bases unmatched: 15. CDR3 in amino acids: CASSERQGAPIKPQHF. The CDR3 DNA follows: TGTGCCAGCAGCGAGCGACAGGGTGCCCCTATAAAGCCCCAGCATTTT.

The V call is TRBV12-3 or TRBV12-4, the J call TRBJ1-5; D gene unclear. This CDR3 region has 14 residues. V was shortened by 2 bases and J by 0 bases, with 5 bases between the two germline ends. The CDR3 DNA reads TGTGCCAGCAGTTTACGTTCTAGCAATCAGCCCCAGCATTTT. Protein sequence: CASSLRSSNQPQHF.